The clone carrying this T cell receptor (beta chain) was counted a few times. This table comes from immunoSEQ multiplex PCR, and its TCRdb copy is limited to in-frame clones, with some not included. The sample lists under 85,000 clones; about 93% were seen once. These data originate in a study of T cell changes during pregnancy in multiple sclerosis. Germline-derived CDR1 and CDR2 are SGDLS and YYNGEE. V gave up 3 bases and J gave up 5 bases, with 21 bases separating them. The length of the CDR3 is 16 residues. The chain combines TRBV9 with TRBJ2-7, with D tentatively TRBD2 (7 bases). This receptor was taken from a female donor in good health, enrolled as a control in a pregnancy study. The sequences come from peripheral blood, collected in the third trimester of pregnancy. CDR3 loop: CASSEVPGGGIDEQYF. The CDR3, as DNA: TGTGCCAGCAGCGAAGTCCCCGGCGGGGGCATCGACGAGCAGTACTTC. Together with reference TRBV9 and TRBJ2-7, the CDR3 gives the full variable domain: DSGVTQTPKHLITATGQRVTLRCSPRSGDLSVYWYQQSLDQGLQFLIQYYNGEERAKGNILERFSAQQFPDLHSELNLSSLELGDSALYFCASSEVPGGGIDEQYFGPGTRLTVT.